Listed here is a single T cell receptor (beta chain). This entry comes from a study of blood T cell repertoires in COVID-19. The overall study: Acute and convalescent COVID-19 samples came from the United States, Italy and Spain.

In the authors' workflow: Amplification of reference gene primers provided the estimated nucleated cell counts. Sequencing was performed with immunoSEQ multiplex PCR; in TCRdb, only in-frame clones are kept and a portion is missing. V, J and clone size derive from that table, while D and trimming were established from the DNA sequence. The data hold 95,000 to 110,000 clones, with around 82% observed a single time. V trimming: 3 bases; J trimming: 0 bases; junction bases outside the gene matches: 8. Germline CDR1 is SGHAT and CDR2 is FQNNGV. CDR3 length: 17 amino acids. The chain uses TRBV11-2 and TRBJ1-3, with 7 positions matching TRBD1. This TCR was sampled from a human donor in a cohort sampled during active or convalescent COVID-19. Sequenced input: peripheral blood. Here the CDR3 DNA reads TGTGCCAGCAGCTTCGGTACAGGGGCGATCTCTGGAAACACCATATATTTT. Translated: CASSFGTGAISGNTIYF.